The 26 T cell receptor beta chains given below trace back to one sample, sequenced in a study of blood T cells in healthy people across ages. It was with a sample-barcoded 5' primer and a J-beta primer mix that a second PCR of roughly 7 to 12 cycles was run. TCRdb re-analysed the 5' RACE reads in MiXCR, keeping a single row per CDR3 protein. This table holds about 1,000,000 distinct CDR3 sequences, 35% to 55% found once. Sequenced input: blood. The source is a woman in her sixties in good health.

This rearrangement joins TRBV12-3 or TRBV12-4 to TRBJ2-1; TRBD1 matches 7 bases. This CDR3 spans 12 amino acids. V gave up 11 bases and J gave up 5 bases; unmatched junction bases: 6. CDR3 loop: CAGRDSDNEQFF. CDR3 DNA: TGTGCCGGCCGGGACAGCGACAATGAGCAGTTCTTC.

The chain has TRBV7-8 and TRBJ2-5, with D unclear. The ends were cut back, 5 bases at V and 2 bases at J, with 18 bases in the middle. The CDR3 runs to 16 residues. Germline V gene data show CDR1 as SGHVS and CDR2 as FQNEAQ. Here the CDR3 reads CASSPTTMVPQETQYF. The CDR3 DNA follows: TGTGCCAGCAGCCCCACCACTATGGTTCCTCAAGAGACCCAGTACTTC.

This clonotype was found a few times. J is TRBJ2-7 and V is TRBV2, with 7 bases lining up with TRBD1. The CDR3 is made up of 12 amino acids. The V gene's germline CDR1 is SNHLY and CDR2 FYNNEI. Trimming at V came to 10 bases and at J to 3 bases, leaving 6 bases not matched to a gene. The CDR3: CATLDRDYEQYF. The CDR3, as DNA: TGTGCCACCCTCGACAGGGACTACGAGCAGTACTTC.

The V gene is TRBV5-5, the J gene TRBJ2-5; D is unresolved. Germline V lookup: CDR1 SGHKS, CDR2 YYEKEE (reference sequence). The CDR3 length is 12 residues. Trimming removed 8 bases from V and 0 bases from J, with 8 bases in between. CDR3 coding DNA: TGTGCCAGTGACCGGGACCAAGAGACCCAGTACTTC. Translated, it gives CASDRDQETQYF.

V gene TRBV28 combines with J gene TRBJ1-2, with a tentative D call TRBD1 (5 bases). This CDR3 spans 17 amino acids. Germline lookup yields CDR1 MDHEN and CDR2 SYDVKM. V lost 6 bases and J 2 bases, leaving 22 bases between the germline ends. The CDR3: CASSPSQKGGGNYGYTF. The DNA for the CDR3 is TGTGCCAGCAGCCCATCCCAAAAGGGTGGGGGAAACTATGGCTACACCTTC.

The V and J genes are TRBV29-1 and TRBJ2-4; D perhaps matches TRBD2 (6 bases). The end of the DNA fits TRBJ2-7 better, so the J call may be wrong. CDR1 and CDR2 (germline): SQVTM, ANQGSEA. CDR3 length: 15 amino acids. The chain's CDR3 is CSVLLSRRAGYEQYF. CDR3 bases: TGCAGCGTTTTGTTGAGCAGGAGGGCCGGATACGAGCAGTACTTC.

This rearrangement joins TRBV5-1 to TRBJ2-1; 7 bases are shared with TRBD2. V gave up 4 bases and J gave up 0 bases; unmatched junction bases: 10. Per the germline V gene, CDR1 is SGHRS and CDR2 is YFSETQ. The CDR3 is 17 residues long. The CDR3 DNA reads TGCGCCAGCAGCCGAGGTCGGGGAGGGAGCTCCTACAATGAGCAGTTCTTC. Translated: CASSRGRGGSSYNEQFF. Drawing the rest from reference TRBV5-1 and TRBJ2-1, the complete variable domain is KAGVTQTPRYLIKTRGQQVTLSCSPISGHRSVSWYQQTPGQGLQFLFEYFSETQRNKGNFPGRFSGRQFSNSRSEMNVSTLELGDSALYLCASSRGRGGSSYNEQFFGPGTRLTVL.

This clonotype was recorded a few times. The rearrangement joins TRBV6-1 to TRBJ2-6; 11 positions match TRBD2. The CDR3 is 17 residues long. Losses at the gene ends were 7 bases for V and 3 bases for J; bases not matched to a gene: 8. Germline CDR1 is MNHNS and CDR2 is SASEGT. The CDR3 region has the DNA TGTGCCAGCACCGCGTCTCTAGCGGGAGGTGGGGCCAACGTCCTGACTTTC. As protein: CASTASLAGGGANVLTF.

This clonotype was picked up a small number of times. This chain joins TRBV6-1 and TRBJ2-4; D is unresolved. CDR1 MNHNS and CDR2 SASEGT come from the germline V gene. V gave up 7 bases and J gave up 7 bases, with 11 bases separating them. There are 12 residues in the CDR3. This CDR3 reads CASNSIENIQYF. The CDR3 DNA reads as TGTGCCAGCAATTCTATCGAGAACATTCAGTACTTC.

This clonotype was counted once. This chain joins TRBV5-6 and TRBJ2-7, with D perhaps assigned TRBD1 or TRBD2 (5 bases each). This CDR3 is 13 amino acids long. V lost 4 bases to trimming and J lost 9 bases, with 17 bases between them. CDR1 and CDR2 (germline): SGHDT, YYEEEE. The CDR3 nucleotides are TGTGCCAGCAGCGCAACGCCCGGGGACGTGCAGTACTTC. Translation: CASSATPGDVQYF.

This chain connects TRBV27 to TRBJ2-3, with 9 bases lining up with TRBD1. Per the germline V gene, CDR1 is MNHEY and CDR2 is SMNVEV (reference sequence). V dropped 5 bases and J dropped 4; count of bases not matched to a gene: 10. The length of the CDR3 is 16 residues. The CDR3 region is CASSLGTGRDADTQYF. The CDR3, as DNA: TGTGCCAGCAGTCTGGGGACAGGGAGGGACGCAGATACGCAGTATTTT.

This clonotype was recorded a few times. The CDR3 DNA sequence: TGTGCCTGGAGTCTGACAGTTCAAGAGACCCAGTACTTC. It encodes CAWSLTVQETQYF. This rearrangement joins TRBV30 to TRBJ2-5, with D maybe TRBD1 (5 bases). V was pared by 2 bases and J by 2 bases, with 9 bases between. CDR1 and CDR2 from the germline V gene are GTSNPN and SVGIG (reference sequence). CDR3 size: 13 residues.

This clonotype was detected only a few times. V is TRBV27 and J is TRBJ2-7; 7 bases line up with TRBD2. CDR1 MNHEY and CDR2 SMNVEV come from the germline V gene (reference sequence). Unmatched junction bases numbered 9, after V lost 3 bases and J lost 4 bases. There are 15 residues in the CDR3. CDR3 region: CASSFKAGVLYEQYF. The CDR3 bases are TGTGCCAGCAGTTTTAAGGCGGGAGTTTTGTACGAGCAGTACTTC.

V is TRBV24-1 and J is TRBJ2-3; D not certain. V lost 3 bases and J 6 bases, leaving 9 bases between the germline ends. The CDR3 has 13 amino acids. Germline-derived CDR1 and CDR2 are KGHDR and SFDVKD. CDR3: CATSDPTGDTQYF. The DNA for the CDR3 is TGTGCCACCAGTGATCCGACCGGGGATACGCAGTATTTT.

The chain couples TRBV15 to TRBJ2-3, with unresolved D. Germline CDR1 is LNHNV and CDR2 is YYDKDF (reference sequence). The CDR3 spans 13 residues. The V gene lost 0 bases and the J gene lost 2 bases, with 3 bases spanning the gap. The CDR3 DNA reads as TGTGCCACCAGCAGAGACATCACAGATACGCAGTATTTT. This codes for CATSRDITDTQYF.

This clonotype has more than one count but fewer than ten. The CDR3 nucleotides are TGTGCCAGCAGTTCGCACGGGACAGGGGAATTGGAGACCCAGTACTTC. This gives the protein CASSSHGTGELETQYF. The chain recombines TRBV7-9 with TRBJ2-5; 10 nucleotides agree with TRBD1. Trimming cost V 6 bases and J 5 bases; bases outside gene matches: 12. Germline V CDR1 and CDR2: SEHNR, FQNEAQ (reference sequence). The CDR3 is 16 residues long. The whole variable domain, remainder taken from reference TRBV7-9 and TRBJ2-5, is DTGVSQNPRHKITKRGQNVTFRCDPISEHNRLYWYRQTLGQGPEFLTYFQNEAQLEKSRLLSDRFSAERPKGSFSTLEIQRTEQGDSAMYLCASSSHGTGELETQYFGPGTRLLVL.

CDR3 loop: CASSVGGTTKQFF. The CDR3 DNA sequence: TGTGCCAGCAGCGTAGGGGGGACTACAAAGCAGTTCTTC. This rearrangement joins TRBV9 to TRBJ2-1, with 7 bases lining up with TRBD2. Germline V gives CDR1 SGDLS, CDR2 YYNGEE. The length of the CDR3 is 13 residues. V trimming: 0 bases; J trimming: 11 bases; junction bases outside the gene matches: 5. Full variable domain (remainder filled in from reference TRBV9 and TRBJ2-1): DSGVTQTPKHLITATGQRVTLRCSPRSGDLSVYWYQQSLDQGLQFLIQYYNGEERAKGNILERFSAQQFPDLHSELNLSSLELGDSALYFCASSVGGTTKQFFGPGTRLTVL.

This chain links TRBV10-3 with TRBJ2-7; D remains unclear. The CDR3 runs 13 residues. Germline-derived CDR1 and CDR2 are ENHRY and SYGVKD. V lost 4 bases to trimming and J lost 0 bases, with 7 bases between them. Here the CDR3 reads CAISARSSYEQYF. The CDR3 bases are TGTGCCATCAGTGCCCGGAGCTCCTACGAGCAGTACTTC.

CDR3 residues: CASSQHRWGQPQHF. The CDR3 bases are TGTGCCAGCTCACAACACCGATGGGGTCAGCCCCAGCATTTT. V gene TRBV18 combines with J gene TRBJ1-5, with D unclear. The CDR3 consists of 14 residues. Germline V gene data show CDR1 as KGHSH and CDR2 as LQKENI. V gave up 4 bases and J gave up 6 bases, with 13 bases separating them.

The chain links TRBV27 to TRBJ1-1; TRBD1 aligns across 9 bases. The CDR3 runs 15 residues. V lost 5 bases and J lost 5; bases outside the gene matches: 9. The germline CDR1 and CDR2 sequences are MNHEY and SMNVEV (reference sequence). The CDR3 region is CASSTYRGRETEAFF. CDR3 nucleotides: TGTGCCAGCAGTACCTACAGGGGGCGGGAGACTGAAGCTTTCTTT.

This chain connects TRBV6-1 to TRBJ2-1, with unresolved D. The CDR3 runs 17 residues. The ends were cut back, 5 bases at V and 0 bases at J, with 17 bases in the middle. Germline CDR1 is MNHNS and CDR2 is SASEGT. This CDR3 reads CASSPGGYESSYNEQFF. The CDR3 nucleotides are TGTGCCAGCAGTCCCGGTGGTTACGAGAGCTCCTACAATGAGCAGTTCTTC.

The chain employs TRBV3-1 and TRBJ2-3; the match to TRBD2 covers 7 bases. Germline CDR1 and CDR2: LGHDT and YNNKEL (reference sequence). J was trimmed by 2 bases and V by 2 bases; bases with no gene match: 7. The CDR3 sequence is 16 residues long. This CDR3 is CASSQPREGYTDTQYF. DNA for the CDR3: TGTGCCAGCAGCCAACCGAGGGAGGGCTACACAGATACGCAGTATTTT.

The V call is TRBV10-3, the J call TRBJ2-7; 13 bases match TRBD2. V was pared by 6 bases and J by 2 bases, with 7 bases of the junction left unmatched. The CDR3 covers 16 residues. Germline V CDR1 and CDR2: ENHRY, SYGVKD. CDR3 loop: CAIRPTTSGRAYEQYF. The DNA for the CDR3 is TGTGCCATCAGGCCCACTACTAGCGGGAGGGCCTACGAGCAGTACTTC.

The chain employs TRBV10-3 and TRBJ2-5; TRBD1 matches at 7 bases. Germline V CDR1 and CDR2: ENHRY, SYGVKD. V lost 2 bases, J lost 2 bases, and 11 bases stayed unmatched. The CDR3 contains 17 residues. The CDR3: CAISELPGQEEQETQYF. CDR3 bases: TGTGCCATCAGTGAGCTCCCAGGACAGGAGGAACAAGAGACCCAGTACTTC.

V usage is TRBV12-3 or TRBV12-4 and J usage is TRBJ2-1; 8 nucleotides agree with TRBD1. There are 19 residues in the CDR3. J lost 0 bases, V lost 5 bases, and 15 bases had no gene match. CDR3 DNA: TGTGCCAGCAGTCCAGTACAGGGGGTGCGGGGATACTCCTACAATGAGCAGTTCTTC. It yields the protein CASSPVQGVRGYSYNEQFF.

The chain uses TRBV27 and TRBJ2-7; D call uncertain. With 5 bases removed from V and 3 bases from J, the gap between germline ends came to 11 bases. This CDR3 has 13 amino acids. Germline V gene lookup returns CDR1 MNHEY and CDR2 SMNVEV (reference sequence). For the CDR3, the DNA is TGTGCCAGCAGTCCCCTGGGATTCTACGAGCAGTACTTC. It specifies CASSPLGFYEQYF.